This entry concerns a single TCR beta chain. This clone was detected only once. Its antigen is not yet known. Base qualities are not provided; no much larger clone lies one nucleotide away. The sample's time point, from its label and the paper: baseline before first vaccination. Vaccinee samples were obtained from the UK trials COV001 and COV002, which included a single-blind randomized controlled phase 2/3 trial of AZD1222 (ChAdOx1 nCoV-19) in healthy adults. For TCRbeta chain sequencing, PBMC samples from trial participants were taken at day 0 and at day 28 after the second dose. The cysteine opens and the phenylalanine closes a CDR3 of 15 amino acids. Here the CDR3 DNA is all that survives: 45 bases in frame from base 1. CDR1 and CDR2 are drawn from the germline V gene: SGHRS, YFSETQ. At the junction V is shortened by 1 base and J by 0 bases, with 5 bases in between. The CDR3 regions of human TCRbeta chains were subjected to immunosequencing. Per the original workflow: TCRs in the repertoires were compared against a reference library of SARS-CoV-2-specific TCRs that had been generated with the MIRA antigen-specificity platform. Breadth meant the fraction of unique TCRs that were SARS-CoV-2-associated, whereas depth meant the fraction of total T cells that were SARS-CoV-2-associated. Using the MIRA data, each spike-specific TCR was assigned both to the spike region to which the TCR was reactive and to a CD4 or CD8 class. Log10-transformed breadth and depth values were compared by one-way ANOVA with Sidak's multiple comparisons tests. TCRdb holds this immuneACCESS table with in-frame rearrangements only. Some clones are missing; in checked studies, unresolved V genes explain under half, and the rest has no known cause. The V and J calls and clone size are taken from that table; D and trimming were inferred from the DNA. The sample table lists 140,000 to 150,000 clones, more than 90% of them with a count of one. In total, the top ten clones hold around 1.8% of the sample.

This record belongs to a study of T cell responses to AZD1222 COVID-19 vaccine (dated by TCRdb to about 2021). Some background on the complete study: AZD1222 recipients given second doses at about 4 weeks or at about 12 weeks were pooled, since spike-specific TCR depth and breadth were not found to differ between the two schedules. A total of 233 trial participants underwent TCR sequencing, of whom roughly 210 received two doses of AZD1222 and about 25 received two doses of the MenACWY control vaccine. Trial participants were enrolled by age into subgroups of 18-55, 56-69 and 70-plus years, and roughly 150, 30 and 60 TCR-sequenced participants, respectively, were included in these subgroups. Findings and caveats that apply to the study as a whole: Because no day 14 peak-response samples were available, repertoires were characterized only after the peak T cell response. Epitopes outside the regions mutated in the B.1.351 and B.1.1.7 variants were reportedly recognized by nearly half of the unique spike-specific TCRs. Conclusions about previously exposed vaccinees are limited because only six or seven AZD1222 recipients were SARS-CoV-2 seropositive at baseline. In the small 56-69-year group, the increase in depth fell short of significance, most likely because of low power. Most participants were white British and females outnumbered males, and the authors suggested that clonal diversity may have been underestimated. Vaccine-associated CD4 TCRs spanned the whole spike protein, with dominant responses in regions 160-218 and 743-854. After two AZD1222 doses, both the breadth and the depth of spike-specific TCRs were significantly higher than at day 0 and than in MenACWY recipients.

The chain links TRBV5-1 with TRBJ2-6; no D gene is confidently identified. Specimen: peripheral blood, collected on day 0 of AZD1222 vaccination. This clonotype was obtained from an adult in good health. The DNA is as follows: TGCGCCAGCAGCTTGCAAGCCTCTGGGGCCAACGTCCTGACTTTC. The resulting protein is CASSLQASGANVLTF.